Listed below are T cell receptor beta chains from one sample, sequenced in a study of blood T cell repertoires in COVID-19. Data came from immunoSEQ multiplex PCR; TCRdb stores just in-frame clones and leaves some out. The data contain roughly 390,000 clones, roughly 85% of them singletons. Sequenced: peripheral blood. All receptors come from a young woman with acute or convalescent COVID-19. The CDR3 runs from the conserved cysteine through the conserved F or W. The D gene is left open where the match is weak. Not all rows give a size; the values are once, few, many and, for expanded clones, a class.

clone_size | d_call | j_call | v_call | cdr3_aa | cdr3_nt
- | - | TRBJ1-2 | TRBV2 | CASSEQGVNYGYTF | TGTGCCAGCAGTGAACAGGGTGTAAACTATGGCTACACCTTC
- | - | TRBJ2-7 | TRBV9 | CASRTEGGLKNEQYF | TGTGCCAGCAGGACAGAGGGGGGGTTGAAAAACGAGCAGTACTTC
- | - | TRBJ1-4 | TRBV19 | CASSPRSRATNEKLFF | TGTGCCAGTAGTCCCCGGAGTCGCGCAACTAATGAAAAACTGTTTTTT
- | - | TRBJ1-5 | TRBV4-2 | CASSQGGEGNQPQHF | TGTGCCAGCAGCCAAGGGGGAGAGGGCAATCAGCCCCAGCATTTT
- | - | TRBJ1-2 | TRBV7-9 | CASSFTYNYGYTF | TGTGCCAGCAGCTTTACCTATAACTATGGCTACACCTTC
- | - | TRBJ1-3 | TRBV13 | CASSFKGGSTIYF | TGTGCCAGCAGCTTTAAAGGGGGATCCACCATATATTTT
- | - | TRBJ1-4 | TRBV29-1 | CSVETEQTTNEKLFF | TGCAGCGTTGAGACAGAGCAGACAACTAATGAAAAACTGTTTTTT
once | - | TRBJ2-4 | TRBV19 | CASSIGWGAQPAKNIQYF | TGTGCCAGTAGTATTGGCTGGGGCGCTCAACCAGCCAAAAACATTCAGTACTTC
- | - | TRBJ1-4 | TRBV5-1 | CASSPTSGDTEKLFF | TGCGCCAGCAGCCCAACCAGCGGGGACACGGAAAAACTGTTTTTT
- | - | TRBJ2-1 | TRBV19 | CASIPTGSYPSYNEQFF | TGTGCCAGTATCCCCACAGGCTCTTATCCCTCCTACAATGAGCAGTTCTTC
- | TRBD2 | TRBJ2-5 | TRBV5-4 | CASSPGASGIEETQYF | TGTGCCAGCAGCCCAGGTGCTAGCGGGATAGAAGAGACCCAGTACTTC
- | TRBD2 | TRBJ2-7 | TRBV4-1 | CASSQGWAGGTYEQYF | TGCGCCAGCAGCCAAGGTTGGGCGGGAGGAACCTACGAGCAGTACTTC
- | - | TRBJ1-3 | TRBV6-5 | CASTERLGNTIYF | TGTGCCAGCACCGAGAGATTGGGAAACACCATATATTTT
- | - | TRBJ2-1 | TRBV9 | CASSVRGRGYEQFF | TGTGCCAGCAGCGTAAGGGGGAGGGGCTATGAGCAGTTCTTC
- | - | TRBJ2-2 | TRBV7-3 | CASSPQGTGELFF | TGTGCCAGCAGCCCTCAGGGTACCGGGGAGCTGTTTTTT
- | TRBD2 | TRBJ2-3 | TRBV4-2 | CASSQPLAGGLSTDTQYF | TGTGCCAGCAGCCAACCCTTAGCGGGAGGCCTAAGCACAGATACGCAGTATTTT
- | TRBD1 | TRBJ2-3 | TRBV9 | CASSAIPGQGPTDTQYF | TGTGCCAGCAGCGCCATCCCCGGACAGGGGCCAACAGATACGCAGTATTTT
- | TRBD1 | TRBJ1-4 | TRBV9 | CASSATGGHEKLFF | TGTGCCAGCAGCGCGACAGGGGGCCATGAAAAACTGTTTTTT
- | TRBD1 | TRBJ2-7 | TRBV19 | CASSQTGPGYEQYF | TGTGCCAGTAGTCAGACAGGGCCAGGCTACGAGCAGTACTTC
- | - | TRBJ2-5 | TRBV24-1 | CATSEATATQYF | TGTGCCACCAGTGAAGCCACTGCGACCCAGTACTTC
once | - | TRBJ1-1 | TRBV6-1 | CASREGQTNTEAFF | TGTGCCAGCAGAGAAGGACAGACGAACACTGAAGCTTTCTTT
- | - | TRBJ2-7 | TRBV19 | CASSQTSSYEQYF | TGTGCCAGTAGTCAGACTAGCTCCTACGAGCAGTACTTC
- | TRBD2 | TRBJ2-3 | TRBV7-3 | CASRRGRGSTDTQYF | TGTGCCAGCAGGCGCGGGAGGGGGAGTACAGATACGCAGTATTTT
- | TRBD1 | TRBJ1-1 | TRBV7-9 | CASSPGQGRTEAFF | TGTGCCAGCAGCCCCGGACAGGGACGAACTGAAGCTTTCTTT
- | TRBD1 | TRBJ1-1 | TRBV5-4 | CASSGSGQLYTEAFF | TGTGCCAGCAGCGGGTCGGGACAGCTCTACACTGAAGCTTTCTTT
- | TRBD1 | TRBJ2-7 | TRBV7-9 | CASSLWGTGRYEQYF | TGTGCCAGCAGCTTATGGGGGACAGGGAGATACGAGCAGTACTTC
- | - | TRBJ1-3 | TRBV9 | CASSKNPGLLSGNTIYF | TGTGCCAGCAGCAAGAACCCGGGACTCCTCTCTGGAAACACCATATATTTT
- | TRBD1 | TRBJ1-2 | TRBV6-5 | CASSIDRASYGYTF | TGTGCCAGCAGCATCGACAGGGCCTCATATGGCTACACCTTC
- | TRBD1 | TRBJ2-7 | TRBV18 | CASSPPGQLYEQYF | TGTGCCAGCTCACCACCGGGACAGCTCTACGAGCAGTACTTC
- | - | TRBJ2-6 | TRBV19 | CASSNVRGRGANVLTF | TGTGCCAGTAGTAACGTCAGGGGACGGGGGGCCAACGTCCTGACTTTC
few | - | TRBJ1-2 | TRBV12-5 | CASGLGHTNYGYTF | TGTGCTAGTGGTTTGGGACATACTAACTATGGCTACACCTTC
- | - | TRBJ2-7 | TRBV6-5 | CASLWQNEQYF | TGTGCCAGCCTTTGGCAGAACGAGCAGTACTTC
- | - | TRBJ2-7 | TRBV18 | CASSTGDTSYEQYF | TGTGCCAGCTCCACTGGGGACACATCCTACGAGCAGTACTTC
- | - | TRBJ1-4 | TRBV5-6 | CASSLGGARGEKLFF | TGTGCCAGCAGCTTGGGTGGGGCGAGAGGTGAAAAACTGTTTTTT
- | - | TRBJ1-5 | TRBV29-1 | CSAGGGSNQPQHF | TGCAGCGCCGGGGGGGGGAGCAATCAGCCCCAGCATTTT
- | - | TRBJ1-5 | TRBV28 | CGSRGGTTYQPQHF | TGTGGCTCTCGAGGGGGTACGACATATCAGCCCCAGCATTTT
- | TRBD1 | TRBJ1-2 | TRBV7-2 | CASSSTGGEDYGYTF | TGTGCCAGCAGCTCTACAGGGGGCGAGGACTATGGCTACACCTTC
- | TRBD1 | TRBJ1-3 | TRBV2 | CASSVNFRDRDGNTIYF | TGTGCCAGCAGTGTAAATTTTCGGGACAGGGATGGAAACACCATATATTTT
- | - | TRBJ1-4 | TRBV19 | CASSRRPGEKLFF | TGTGCCAGTAGTCGACGCCCGGGGGAAAAACTGTTTTTT
- | TRBD2 | TRBJ2-3 | TRBV27 | CASSRLAGGLSTDTQYF | TGTGCCAGCAGTAGACTAGCGGGAGGCCTTAGCACAGATACGCAGTATTTT
- | - | TRBJ2-7 | TRBV21-1 | CASSKGLWYEQYF | TGTGCCAGCAGCAAAGGGCTTTGGTACGAGCAGTACTTC
- | - | TRBJ1-6 | TRBV5-1 | CASSLFESRNSPLHF | TGCGCCAGCAGCTTGTTTGAAAGTCGGAATTCACCCCTCCACTTT
- | - | TRBJ1-6 | TRBV4-1 | CASSLGDNSPLHF | TGCGCCAGCAGCCTCGGGGATAATTCACCCCTCCACTTT
- | TRBD1 | TRBJ1-2 | TRBV2 | CASGPWTGSPYGYTF | TGTGCCAGCGGACCTTGGACAGGTTCGCCGTATGGCTACACCTTC
- | - | TRBJ1-5 | TRBV19 | CASSMGQEGQPQHF | TGTGCCAGTAGTATGGGTCAGGAGGGCCAGCCCCAGCATTTT
- | TRBD2 | TRBJ2-3 | TRBV2 | CASGLAGGTDTQYF | TGTGCCAGCGGATTAGCGGGAGGCACAGATACGCAGTATTTT
- | TRBD2 | TRBJ2-5 | TRBV28 | CASTFAGAEEETQYF | TGTGCCAGCACCTTTGCGGGAGCGGAAGAAGAGACCCAGTACTTC
once | TRBD2 | TRBJ2-1 | TRBV5-6 | CASSLVAGLAGSNEQFF | TGTGCCAGCAGCTTGGTAGCTGGTCTAGCGGGGTCAAATGAGCAGTTCTTC
- | TRBD1 | TRBJ2-7 | TRBV3-1/TRBV3-2 | CASSARQGANAEQYF | TGTGCCAGCAGCGCCCGACAGGGGGCCAACGCCGAGCAGTACTTC